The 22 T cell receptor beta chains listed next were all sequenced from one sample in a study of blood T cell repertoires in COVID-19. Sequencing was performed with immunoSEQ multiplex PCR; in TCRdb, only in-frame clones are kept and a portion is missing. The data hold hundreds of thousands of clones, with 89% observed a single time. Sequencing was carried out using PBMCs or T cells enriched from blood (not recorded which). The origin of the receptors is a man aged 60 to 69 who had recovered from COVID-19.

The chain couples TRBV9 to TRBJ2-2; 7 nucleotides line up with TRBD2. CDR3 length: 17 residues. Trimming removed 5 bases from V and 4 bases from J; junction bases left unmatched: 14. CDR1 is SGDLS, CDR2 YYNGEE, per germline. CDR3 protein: CASSGLGEGLGTGELFF. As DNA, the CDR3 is TGTGCCAGCAGTGGACTGGGGGAGGGCCTCGGCACCGGGGAGCTGTTTTTT.

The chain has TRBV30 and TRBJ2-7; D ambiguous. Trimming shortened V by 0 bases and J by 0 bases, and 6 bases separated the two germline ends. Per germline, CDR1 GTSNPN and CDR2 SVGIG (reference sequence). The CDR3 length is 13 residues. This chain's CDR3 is CAWSVSVSYEQYF. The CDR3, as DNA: TGTGCCTGGAGTGTATCCGTCTCCTACGAGCAGTACTTC.

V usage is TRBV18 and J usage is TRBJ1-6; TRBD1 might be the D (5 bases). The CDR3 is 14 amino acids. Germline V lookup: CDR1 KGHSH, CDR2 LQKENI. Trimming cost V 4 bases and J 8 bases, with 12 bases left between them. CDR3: CASSRQRGDSPLHF. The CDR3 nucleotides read TGTGCCAGCTCACGGCAAAGGGGTGATTCACCCCTCCACTTT.

The CDR3 reads CASSTDRRENYEQYF. Here the CDR3 DNA reads TGTGCCAGTAGTACGGACCGCCGGGAGAACTACGAGCAGTACTTC. The chain is built from TRBV19 and TRBJ2-7, with D possibly matching TRBD2 (6 bases). CDR3 size: 15 residues. The germline V gene encodes CDR1 LNHDA and CDR2 SQIVND (reference sequence). The V end lost 4 bases, the J end lost 3 bases, and 16 bases lay between the germline ends.

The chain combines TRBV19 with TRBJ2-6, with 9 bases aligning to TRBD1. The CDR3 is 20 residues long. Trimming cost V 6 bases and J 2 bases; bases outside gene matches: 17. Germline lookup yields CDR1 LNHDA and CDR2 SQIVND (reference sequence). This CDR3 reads CASSIRTGTGTPAGANVLTF. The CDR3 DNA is TGTGCCAGTAGCATACGGACCGGGACAGGGACACCTGCTGGGGCCAACGTCCTGACTTTC.

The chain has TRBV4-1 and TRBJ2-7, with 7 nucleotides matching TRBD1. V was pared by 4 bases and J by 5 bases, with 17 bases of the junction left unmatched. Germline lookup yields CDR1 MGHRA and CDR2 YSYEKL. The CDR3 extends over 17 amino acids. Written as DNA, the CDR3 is TGCGCCAGCAGCCGTTCCGGGACAGCTCGGCCTGGGGACGAGCAGTACTTC. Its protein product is CASSRSGTARPGDEQYF.

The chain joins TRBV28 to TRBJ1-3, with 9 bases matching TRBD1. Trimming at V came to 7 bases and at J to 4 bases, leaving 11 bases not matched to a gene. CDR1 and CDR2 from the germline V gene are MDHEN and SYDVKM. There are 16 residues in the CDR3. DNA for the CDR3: TGTGCCAGCAACCGATCCGGGACAGGGACCGGAAACACCATATATTTT. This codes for CASNRSGTGTGNTIYF.

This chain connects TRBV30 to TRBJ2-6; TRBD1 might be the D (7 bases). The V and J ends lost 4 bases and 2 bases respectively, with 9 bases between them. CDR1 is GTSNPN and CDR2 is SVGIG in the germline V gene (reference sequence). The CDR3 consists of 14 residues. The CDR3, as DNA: TGTGCCTGGACAGGGGGGCCTGGGGCCAACGTCCTGACTTTC. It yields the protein CAWTGGPGANVLTF. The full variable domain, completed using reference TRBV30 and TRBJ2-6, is SQTIHQWPATLVQPVGSPLSLECTVEGTSNPNLYWYRQAAGRGLQLLFYSVGIGQISSEVPQNLSASRPQDRQFILSSKKLLLSDSGFYLCAWTGGPGANVLTFGAGSRLTVL.

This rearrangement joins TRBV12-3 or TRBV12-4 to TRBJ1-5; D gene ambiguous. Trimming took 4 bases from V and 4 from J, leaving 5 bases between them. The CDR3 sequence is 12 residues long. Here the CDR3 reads CASSYGNQPQHF. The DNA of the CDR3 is TGTGCCAGCAGTTACGGGAATCAGCCCCAGCATTTT.

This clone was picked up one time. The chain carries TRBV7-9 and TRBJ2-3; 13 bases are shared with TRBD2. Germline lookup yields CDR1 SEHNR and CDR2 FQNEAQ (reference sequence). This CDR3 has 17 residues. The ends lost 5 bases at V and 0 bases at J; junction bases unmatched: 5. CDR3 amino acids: CASSQGLAGPSTDTQYF. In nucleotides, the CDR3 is TGTGCCAGCAGCCAGGGACTAGCGGGGCCTAGCACAGATACGCAGTATTTT.

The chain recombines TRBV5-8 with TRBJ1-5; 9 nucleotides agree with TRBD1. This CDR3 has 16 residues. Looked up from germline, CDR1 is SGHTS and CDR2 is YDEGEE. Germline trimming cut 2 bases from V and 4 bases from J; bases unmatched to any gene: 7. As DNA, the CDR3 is TGTGCCAGCAGCTTATATGGACAGGGGTCAAATCAGCCCCAGCATTTT. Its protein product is CASSLYGQGSNQPQHF.

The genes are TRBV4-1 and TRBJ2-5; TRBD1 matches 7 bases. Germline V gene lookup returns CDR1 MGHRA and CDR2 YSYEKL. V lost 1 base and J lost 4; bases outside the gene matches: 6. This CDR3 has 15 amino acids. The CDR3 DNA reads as TGCGCCAGCAGCCAAGGGGACAGAGTCCCAGAGACCCAGTACTTC. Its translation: CASSQGDRVPETQYF.

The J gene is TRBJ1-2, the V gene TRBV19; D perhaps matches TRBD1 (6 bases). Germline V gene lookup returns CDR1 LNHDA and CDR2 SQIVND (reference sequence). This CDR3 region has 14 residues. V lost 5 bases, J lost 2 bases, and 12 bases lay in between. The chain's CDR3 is CASSPGTSNYGYTF. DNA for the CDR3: TGTGCCAGTAGTCCAGGGACATCAAACTATGGCTACACCTTC. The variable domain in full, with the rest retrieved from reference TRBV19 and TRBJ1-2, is DGGITQSPKYLFRKEGQNVTLSCEQNLNHDAMYWYRQDPGQGLRLIYYSQIVNDFQKGDIAEGYSVSREKKESFPLTVTSAQKNPTAFYLCASSPGTSNYGYTFGSGTRLTVV.

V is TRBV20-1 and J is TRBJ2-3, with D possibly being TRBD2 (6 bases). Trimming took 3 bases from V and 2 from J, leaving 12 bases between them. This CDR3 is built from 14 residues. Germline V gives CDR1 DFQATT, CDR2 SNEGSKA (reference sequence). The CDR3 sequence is CSASLSGNTDTQYF. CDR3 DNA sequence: TGCAGTGCTAGTCTTAGCGGAAACACAGATACGCAGTATTTT.

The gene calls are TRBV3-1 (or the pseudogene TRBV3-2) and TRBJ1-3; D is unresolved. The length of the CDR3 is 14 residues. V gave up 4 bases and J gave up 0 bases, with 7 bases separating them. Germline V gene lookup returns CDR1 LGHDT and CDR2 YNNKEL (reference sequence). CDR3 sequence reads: CASSLTGSGNTIYF. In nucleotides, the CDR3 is TGTGCCAGCAGCCTGACGGGCTCTGGAAACACCATATATTTT.

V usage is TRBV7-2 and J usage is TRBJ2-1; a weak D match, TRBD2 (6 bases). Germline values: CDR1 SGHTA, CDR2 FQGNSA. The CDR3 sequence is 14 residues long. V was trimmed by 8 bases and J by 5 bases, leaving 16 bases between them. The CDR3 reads CASLLGRGNNEQFF. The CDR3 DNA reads TGTGCCAGCTTGTTGGGCCGGGGGAACAATGAGCAGTTCTTC.

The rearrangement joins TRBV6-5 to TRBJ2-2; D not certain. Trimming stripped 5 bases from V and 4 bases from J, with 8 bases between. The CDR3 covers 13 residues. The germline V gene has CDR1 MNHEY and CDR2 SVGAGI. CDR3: CASSPSGTGELFF. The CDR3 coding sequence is TGTGCCAGCAGTCCCTCGGGCACCGGGGAGCTGTTTTTT.

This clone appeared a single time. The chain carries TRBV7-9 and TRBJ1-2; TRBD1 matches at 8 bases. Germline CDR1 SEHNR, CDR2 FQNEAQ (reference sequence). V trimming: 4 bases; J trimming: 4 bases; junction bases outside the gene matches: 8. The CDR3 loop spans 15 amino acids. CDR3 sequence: CASSSLDRAGYGYTF. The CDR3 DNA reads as TGTGCCAGCAGCTCCCTGGACAGGGCAGGCTATGGCTACACCTTC.

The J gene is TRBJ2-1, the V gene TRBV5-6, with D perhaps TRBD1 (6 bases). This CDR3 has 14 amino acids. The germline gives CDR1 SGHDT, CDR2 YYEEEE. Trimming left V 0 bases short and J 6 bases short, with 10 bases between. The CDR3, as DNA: TGTGCCAGCAGCTTGGGGGACACATTCAATGAGCAGTTCTTC. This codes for CASSLGDTFNEQFF.

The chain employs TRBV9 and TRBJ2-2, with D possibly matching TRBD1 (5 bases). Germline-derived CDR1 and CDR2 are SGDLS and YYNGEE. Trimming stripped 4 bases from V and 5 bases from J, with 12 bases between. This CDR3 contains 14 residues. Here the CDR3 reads CASSPRTLTGELFF. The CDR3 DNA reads TGTGCCAGCAGCCCCAGGACACTTACCGGGGAGCTGTTTTTT.

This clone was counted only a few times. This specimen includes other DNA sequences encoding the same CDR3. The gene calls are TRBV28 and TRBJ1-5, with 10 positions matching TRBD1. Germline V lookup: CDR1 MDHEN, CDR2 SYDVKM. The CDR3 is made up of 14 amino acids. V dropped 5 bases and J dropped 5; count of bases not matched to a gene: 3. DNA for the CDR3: TGTGCCAGCAGTCTGGGACAGGGGTATCAGCCCCAGCATTTT. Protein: CASSLGQGYQPQHF.

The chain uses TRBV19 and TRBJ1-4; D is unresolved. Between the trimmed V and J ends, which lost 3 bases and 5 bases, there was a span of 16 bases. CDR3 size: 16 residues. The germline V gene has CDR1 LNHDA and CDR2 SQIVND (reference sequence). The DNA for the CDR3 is TGTGCCAGTAGTATCCTCAAACGGGGTATCAATGAAAAACTGTTTTTT. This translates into CASSILKRGINEKLFF.